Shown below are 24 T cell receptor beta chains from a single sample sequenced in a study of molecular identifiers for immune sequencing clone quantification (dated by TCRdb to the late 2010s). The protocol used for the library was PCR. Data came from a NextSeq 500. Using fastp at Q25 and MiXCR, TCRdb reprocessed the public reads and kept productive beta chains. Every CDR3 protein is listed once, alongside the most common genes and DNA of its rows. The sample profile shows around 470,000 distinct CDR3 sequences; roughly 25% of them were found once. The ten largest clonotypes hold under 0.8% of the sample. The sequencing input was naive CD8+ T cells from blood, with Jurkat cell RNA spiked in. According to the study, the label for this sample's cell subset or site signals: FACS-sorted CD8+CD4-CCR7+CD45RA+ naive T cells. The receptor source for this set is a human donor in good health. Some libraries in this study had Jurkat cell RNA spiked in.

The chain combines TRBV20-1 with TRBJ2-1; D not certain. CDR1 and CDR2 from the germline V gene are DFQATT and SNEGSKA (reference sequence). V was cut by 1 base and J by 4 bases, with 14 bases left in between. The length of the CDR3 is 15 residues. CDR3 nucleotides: TGCAGTGCTAGAGGTTCGGTGGGATTGTACAATGAGCAGTTCTTC. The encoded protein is CSARGSVGLYNEQFF.

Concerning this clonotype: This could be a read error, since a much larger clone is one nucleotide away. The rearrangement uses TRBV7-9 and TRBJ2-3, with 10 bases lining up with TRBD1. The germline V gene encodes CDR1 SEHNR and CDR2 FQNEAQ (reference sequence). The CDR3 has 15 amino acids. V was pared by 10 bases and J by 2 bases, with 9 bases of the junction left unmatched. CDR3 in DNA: TGTGCCACCCAAGCGGGACAGGGGCTCACAGATACGCAGTATTTT. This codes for CATQAGQGLTDTQYF. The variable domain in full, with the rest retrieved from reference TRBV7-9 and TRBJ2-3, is DTGVSQNPRHKITKRGQNVTFRCDPISEHNRLYWYRQTLGQGPEFLTYFQNEAQLEKSRLLSDRFSAERPKGSFSTLEIQRTEQGDSAMYLCATQAGQGLTDTQYFGPGTRLTVL.

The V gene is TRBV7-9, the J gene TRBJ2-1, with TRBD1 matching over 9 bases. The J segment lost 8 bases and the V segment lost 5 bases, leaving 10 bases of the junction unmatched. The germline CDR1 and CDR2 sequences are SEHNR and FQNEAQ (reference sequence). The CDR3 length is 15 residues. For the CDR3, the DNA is TGTGCCAGCAGCCCCCGACAGGGGGGCTTCGATGAGCAGTTCTTC. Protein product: CASSPRQGGFDEQFF.

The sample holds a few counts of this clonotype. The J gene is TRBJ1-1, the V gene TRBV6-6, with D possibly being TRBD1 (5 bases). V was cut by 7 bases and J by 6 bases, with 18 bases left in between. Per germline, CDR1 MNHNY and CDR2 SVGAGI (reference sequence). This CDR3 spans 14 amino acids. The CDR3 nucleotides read TGTGCCAGCATCGAGGGAGGGAGGGGCGCTGAAGCTTTCTTT. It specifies CASIEGGRGAEAFF.

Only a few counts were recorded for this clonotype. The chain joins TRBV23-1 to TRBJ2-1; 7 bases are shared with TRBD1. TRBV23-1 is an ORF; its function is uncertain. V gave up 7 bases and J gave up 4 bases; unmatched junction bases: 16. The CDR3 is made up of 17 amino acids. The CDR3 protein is CASNLNNPGQTYNEQFF. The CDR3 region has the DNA TGCGCCAGCAACTTGAACAACCCGGGACAGACTTACAATGAGCAGTTCTTC.

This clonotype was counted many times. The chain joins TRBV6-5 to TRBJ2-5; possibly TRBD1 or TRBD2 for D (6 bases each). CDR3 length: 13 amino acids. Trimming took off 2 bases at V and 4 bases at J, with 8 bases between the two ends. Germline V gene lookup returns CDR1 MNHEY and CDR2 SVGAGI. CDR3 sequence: CASSYGGRETQYF. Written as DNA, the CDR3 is TGTGCCAGCAGTTACGGGGGGCGAGAGACCCAGTACTTC.

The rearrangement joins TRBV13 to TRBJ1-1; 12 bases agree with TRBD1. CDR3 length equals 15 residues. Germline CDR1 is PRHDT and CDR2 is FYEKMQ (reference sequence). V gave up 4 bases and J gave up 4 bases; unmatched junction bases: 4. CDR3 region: CASSSTGQGATEAFF. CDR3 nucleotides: TGTGCCAGCAGCTCCACGGGACAGGGGGCCACTGAAGCTTTCTTT.

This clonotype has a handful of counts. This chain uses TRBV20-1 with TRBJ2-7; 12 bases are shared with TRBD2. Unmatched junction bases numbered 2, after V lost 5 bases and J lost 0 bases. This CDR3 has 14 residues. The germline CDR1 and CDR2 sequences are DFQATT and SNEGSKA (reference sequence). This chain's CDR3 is CSAQTSGSSYEQYF. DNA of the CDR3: TGCAGTGCTCAGACTAGCGGGAGCTCCTACGAGCAGTACTTC.

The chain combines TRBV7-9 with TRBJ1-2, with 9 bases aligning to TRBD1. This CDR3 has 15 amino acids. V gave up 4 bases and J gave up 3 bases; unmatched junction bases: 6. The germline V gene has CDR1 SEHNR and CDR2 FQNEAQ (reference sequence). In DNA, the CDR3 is TGTGCCAGCAGCTATGGGACAGGGAGTTACTATGGCTACACCTTC. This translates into CASSYGTGSYYGYTF.

The CDR3, as DNA: TGTGCCAGCAGATCCGAAGCACGGACCTATGGCTACACCTTC. Translation gives CASRSEARTYGYTF. V gene TRBV28 combines with J gene TRBJ1-2, with D unresolved. V lost 6 bases, J lost 4 bases, and 15 bases lay in between. Germline CDR1 MDHEN, CDR2 SYDVKM. This CDR3 has 14 amino acids.

In DNA, the CDR3 is TGTGCCAGCAGCCAAGTTCTGGAGGGCCTATCCGAGACCCAGTACTTC. Translating it yields CASSQVLEGLSETQYF. The V call is TRBV4-2, the J call TRBJ2-5; possible D gene TRBD2, 6 bases. V gave up 1 base and J gave up 5 bases, with 17 bases separating them. CDR1 is LGHNA, CDR2 YNFKEQ, per germline. This CDR3 has 16 residues.

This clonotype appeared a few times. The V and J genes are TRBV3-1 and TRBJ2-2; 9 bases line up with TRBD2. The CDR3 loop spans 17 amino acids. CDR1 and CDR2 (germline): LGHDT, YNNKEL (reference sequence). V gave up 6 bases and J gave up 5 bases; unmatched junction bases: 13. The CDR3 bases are TGTGCCAGCAGTCCTACAATAGCGGGAGTACAGACCGGGGAGCTGTTTTTT. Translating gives CASSPTIAGVQTGELFF.

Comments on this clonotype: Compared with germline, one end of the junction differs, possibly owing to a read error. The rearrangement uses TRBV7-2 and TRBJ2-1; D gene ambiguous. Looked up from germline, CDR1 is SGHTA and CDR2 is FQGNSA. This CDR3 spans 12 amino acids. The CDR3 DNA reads TGTGGCAGCAACTTAGGTGAGAATGAGCAGTTCTTC. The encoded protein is CGSNLGENEQFF.

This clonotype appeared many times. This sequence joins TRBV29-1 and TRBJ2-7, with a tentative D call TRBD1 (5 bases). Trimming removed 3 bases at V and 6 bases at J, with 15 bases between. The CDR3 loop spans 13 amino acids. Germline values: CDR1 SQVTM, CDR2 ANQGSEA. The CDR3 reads CSVEGPVGSEQYF. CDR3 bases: TGCAGCGTTGAGGGGCCCGTGGGGTCCGAGCAGTACTTC.

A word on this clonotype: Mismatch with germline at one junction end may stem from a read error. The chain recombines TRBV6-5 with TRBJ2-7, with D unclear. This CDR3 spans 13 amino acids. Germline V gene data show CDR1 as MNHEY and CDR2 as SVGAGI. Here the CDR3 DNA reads TGTGCCAGCAGTTACGGGGTAAACTACGAGCGGTACTTC. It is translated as CASSYGVNYERYF.

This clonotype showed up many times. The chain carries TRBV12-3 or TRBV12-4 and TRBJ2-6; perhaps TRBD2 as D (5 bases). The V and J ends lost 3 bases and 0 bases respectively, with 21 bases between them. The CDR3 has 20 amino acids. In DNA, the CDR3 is TGTGCCAGCAGTTTTCAGGCGCCGGGAAAGCCTCTCTCTGGGGCCAACGTCCTGACTTTC. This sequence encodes CASSFQAPGKPLSGANVLTF.

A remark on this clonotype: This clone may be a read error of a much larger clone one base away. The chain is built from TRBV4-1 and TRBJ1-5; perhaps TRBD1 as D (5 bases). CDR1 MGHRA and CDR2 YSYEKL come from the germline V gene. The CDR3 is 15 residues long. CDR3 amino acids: CASSQVAGSNRPQHF. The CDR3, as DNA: TGCGCCAGCAGCCAAGTGGCAGGGAGCAATCGGCCCCAGCATTTT.

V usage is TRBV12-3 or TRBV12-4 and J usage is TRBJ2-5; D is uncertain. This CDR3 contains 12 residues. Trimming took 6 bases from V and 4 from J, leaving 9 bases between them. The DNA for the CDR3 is TGTGCCAGCAGCGCGGTCTTAGAGACCCAGTACTTC. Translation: CASSAVLETQYF.

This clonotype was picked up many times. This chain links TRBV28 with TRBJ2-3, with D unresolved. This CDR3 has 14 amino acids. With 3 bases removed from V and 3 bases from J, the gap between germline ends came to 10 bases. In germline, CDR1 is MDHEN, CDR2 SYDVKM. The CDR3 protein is CASSFGQETDTQYF. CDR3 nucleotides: TGTGCCAGCAGTTTTGGGCAGGAGACAGATACGCAGTATTTT. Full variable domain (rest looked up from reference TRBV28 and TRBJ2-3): DVKVTQSSRYLVKRTGEKVFLECVQDMDHENMFWYRQDPGLGLRLIYFSYDVKMKEKGDIPEGYSVSREKKERFSLILESASTNQTSMYLCASSFGQETDTQYFGPGTRLTVL.

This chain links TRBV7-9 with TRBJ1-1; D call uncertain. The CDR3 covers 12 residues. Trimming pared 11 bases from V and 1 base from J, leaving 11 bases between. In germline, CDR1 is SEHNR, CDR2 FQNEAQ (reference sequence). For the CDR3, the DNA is TGTGCCGTCCCACTGAGGAACACTGAAGCTTTCTTT. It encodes CAVPLRNTEAFF. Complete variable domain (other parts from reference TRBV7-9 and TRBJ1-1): DTGVSQNPRHKITKRGQNVTFRCDPISEHNRLYWYRQTLGQGPEFLTYFQNEAQLEKSRLLSDRFSAERPKGSFSTLEIQRTEQGDSAMYLCAVPLRNTEAFFGQGTRLTVV.

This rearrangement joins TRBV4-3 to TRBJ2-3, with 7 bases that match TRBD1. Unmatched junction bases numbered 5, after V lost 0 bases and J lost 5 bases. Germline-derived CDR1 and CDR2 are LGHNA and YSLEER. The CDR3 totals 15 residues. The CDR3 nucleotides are TGCGCCAGCAGCCAAGATAGGGGGCGGGTAGATACGCAGTATTTT. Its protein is CASSQDRGRVDTQYF.

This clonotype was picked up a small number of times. The chain's CDR3 is CATSDPWAGALTGELFF. CDR3 DNA: TGTGCCACCAGTGACCCCTGGGCAGGGGCCCTCACCGGGGAGCTGTTTTTT. This chain uses TRBV24-1 with TRBJ2-2, with D possibly TRBD1 on 6 matching bases. V was pared by 4 bases and J by 4 bases, with 18 bases between. The germline CDR1 and CDR2 sequences are KGHDR and SFDVKD. CDR3 length equals 17 residues.

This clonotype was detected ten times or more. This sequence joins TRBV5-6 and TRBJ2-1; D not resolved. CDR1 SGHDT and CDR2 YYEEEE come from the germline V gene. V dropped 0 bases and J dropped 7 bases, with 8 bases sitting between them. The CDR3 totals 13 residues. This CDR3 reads CASSLVVPNEQFF. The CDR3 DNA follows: TGTGCCAGCAGCTTGGTCGTTCCGAATGAGCAGTTCTTC.

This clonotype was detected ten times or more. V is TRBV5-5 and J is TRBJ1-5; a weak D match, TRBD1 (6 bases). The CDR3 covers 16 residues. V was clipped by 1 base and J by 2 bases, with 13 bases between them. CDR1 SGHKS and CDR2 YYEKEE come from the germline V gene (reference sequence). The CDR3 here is CASSLRAGGRNQPQHF. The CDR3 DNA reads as TGTGCCAGCAGCTTGCGGGCGGGGGGGCGCAATCAGCCCCAGCATTTT.